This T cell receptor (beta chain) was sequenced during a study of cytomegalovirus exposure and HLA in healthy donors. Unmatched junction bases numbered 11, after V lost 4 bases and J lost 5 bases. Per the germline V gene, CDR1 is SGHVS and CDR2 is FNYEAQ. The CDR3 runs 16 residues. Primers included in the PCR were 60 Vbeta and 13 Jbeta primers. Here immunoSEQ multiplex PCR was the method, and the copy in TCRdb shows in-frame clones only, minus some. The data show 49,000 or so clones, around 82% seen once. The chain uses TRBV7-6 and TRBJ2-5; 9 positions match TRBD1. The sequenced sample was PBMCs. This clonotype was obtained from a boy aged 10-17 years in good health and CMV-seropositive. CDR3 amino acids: CASSSQGAITVETQYF. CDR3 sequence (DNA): TGTGCCAGCAGCTCACAGGGGGCGATTACGGTGGAGACCCAGTACTTC.